A single sample is the source of the 16 T cell receptor beta chains below, sequenced in a study of cytomegalovirus exposure and HLA in healthy donors listed by TCRdb under 2017. Receptor amplification or capture employed the immunoSEQ multiplex PCR assay. The source is immuneACCESS, and TCRdb retained only in-frame sequences with V and J called. Part of the clones is not carried over; for the studies checked, unresolved V genes explain less than half of this, and the remainder is unexplained. The sample table lists 120,000 or so clones, 75% to 90% of them with a count of one. The top ten hold about 1.1% of the sample. Sequenced sample: PBMCs. These receptors were collected from a woman between 18 and 30 years old in good health and CMV-seronegative.

This clone was observed a single time. V gene TRBV5-1 combines with J gene TRBJ1-5; TRBD1 matches 7 bases. V shed 4 bases, J shed 4 bases, and the junction held 5 bases outside the gene matches. The CDR3 consists of 14 residues. CDR1 and CDR2 from the germline V gene are SGHRS and YFSETQ. The CDR3 sequence is CASSPGTENQPQHF. CDR3 bases: TGCGCCAGCAGCCCCGGGACAGAAAATCAGCCCCAGCATTTT.

The rearrangement uses TRBV5-1 and TRBJ1-1, with D unresolved. The V gene lost 0 bases and the J gene lost 2 bases, with 8 bases spanning the gap. Germline CDR1 SGHRS, CDR2 YFSETQ. The CDR3 consists of 14 residues. The CDR3 region is CASSLAAGNTEAFF. The CDR3 DNA follows: TGCGCCAGCAGCTTGGCCGCAGGCAACACTGAAGCTTTCTTT.

The chain is built from TRBV9 and TRBJ1-2; 10 bases match TRBD1. CDR1 and CDR2 from the germline V gene are SGDLS and YYNGEE. J lost 7 bases, V lost 3 bases, and 18 bases had no gene match. The CDR3 runs to 18 residues. The DNA of the CDR3 is TGTGCCAGCAGCGCTAGCCGGGACAGGGGCCCTAGGCAGGGTGGCTACACCTTC. It codes for CASSASRDRGPRQGGYTF.

V and J are TRBV5-1 and TRBJ1-6; 10 nucleotides align to TRBD1. The CDR3 is 15 residues long. Trimming cost V 4 bases and J 12 bases; bases outside gene matches: 10. The germline gives CDR1 SGHRS, CDR2 YFSETQ. This CDR3 is CASSNRDRGQEPLHF. For the CDR3, the DNA is TGCGCCAGCAGCAACCGGGACAGGGGACAGGAACCCCTCCACTTT.

The chain carries TRBV30 and TRBJ1-5; D gene uncertain. CDR1 and CDR2 (germline): GTSNPN, SVGIG (reference sequence). This CDR3 has 15 residues. With 2 bases removed from V and 4 bases from J, the gap between germline ends came to 15 bases. The CDR3 coding sequence is TGTGCCTGGAGTATTGGGCAGAAAGGAAATCAGCCCCAGCATTTT. Protein sequence: CAWSIGQKGNQPQHF.

This chain uses TRBV7-9 with TRBJ1-1; TRBD1 matches 8 bases. CDR1 and CDR2 (germline): SEHNR, FQNEAQ (reference sequence). The CDR3 has 14 residues. V was clipped by 2 bases and J by 5 bases; unmatched bases: 4. CDR3 loop: CASSLKQGGTEAFF. The CDR3 coding sequence is TGTGCCAGCAGCTTAAAACAGGGGGGAACTGAAGCTTTCTTT.

The gene calls are TRBV11-2 and TRBJ2-7; D remains ambiguous. This CDR3 is 14 amino acids long. Germline CDR1 is SGHAT and CDR2 is FQNNGV. V was pared by 3 bases and J by 1 base, with 10 bases between. DNA of the CDR3: TGTGCCAGCAGCTTGGGCCCAGGATCCTACGAGCAGTACTTC. Encoded protein: CASSLGPGSYEQYF.

The chain uses TRBV28 and TRBJ2-7; no clear D. CDR3 length: 14 residues. Germline V lookup: CDR1 MDHEN, CDR2 SYDVKM. Deletions cut 8 bases from V and 2 bases from J, with 16 bases between. In nucleotides, the CDR3 is TGTGCCAGCGGAATTGCGGTCTCAACCTACGAGCAGTACTTC. Encoded protein: CASGIAVSTYEQYF.

As to this clone: A junction boundary mismatches the germline segment, possibly from a read error. The rearrangement joins TRBV2 to TRBJ1-2, with TRBD1 matching 8 bases. This CDR3 region has 14 residues. Germline CDR1 SNHLY, CDR2 FYNNEI. CDR3 sequence (DNA): TGTGCCAGCAGAGAAGGACAGGGAGAATATGGCTACACCTTC. As protein: CASREGQGEYGYTF.

Notes on this clone: Other DNA variants within this sample encode the same CDR3. The chain recombines TRBV27 with TRBJ2-3; possible D gene TRBD1, 5 bases. The CDR3 runs 13 residues. CDR1 is MNHEY, CDR2 SMNVEV, per germline (reference sequence). The ends were cut back, 2 bases at V and 5 bases at J, with 8 bases in the middle. For the CDR3, the DNA is TGTGCCAGCAGTTTAATCAGGGAAGATACGCAGTATTTT. Amino acids: CASSLIREDTQYF.

The chain couples TRBV14 to TRBJ2-7; weak D call: TRBD2 (5 bases). Between the trimmed V and J ends, which lost 0 bases and 4 bases, there was a span of 19 bases. Germline-derived CDR1 and CDR2 are SGHDN and FVKESK. CDR3 length equals 17 residues. CDR3 region: CASSQDSGMGVRYEQYF. In DNA form, the CDR3 reads TGTGCCAGCAGCCAAGATTCCGGCATGGGAGTACGATACGAGCAGTACTTC.

This chain uses TRBV6-5 with TRBJ2-7; D perhaps matches TRBD2 (6 bases). The CDR3 sequence is 15 residues long. Germline V gene data show CDR1 as MNHEY and CDR2 as SVGAGI. V shed 4 bases and J shed 0 bases, with 13 bases lying between them. CDR3 loop: CASSFSGGLSYEQYF. As DNA, the CDR3 is TGTGCCAGCAGTTTTAGCGGAGGCCTCTCCTACGAGCAGTACTTC.

The chain carries TRBV15 and TRBJ1-4; D is perhaps TRBD1 (5 bases). Germline V CDR1 and CDR2: LNHNV, YYDKDF (reference sequence). The CDR3 loop spans 15 amino acids. Deletions cut 3 bases from V and 2 bases from J, with 10 bases between. The CDR3 protein is CATSSRVRTNEKLFF. For the CDR3, the DNA is TGTGCCACCAGCAGCAGGGTCCGGACTAATGAAAAACTGTTTTTT.

The chain employs TRBV27 and TRBJ2-6; D is unclear. The CDR3 length is 13 residues. The V and J ends lost 6 bases and 1 base respectively, with 4 bases between them. Germline CDR1 MNHEY, CDR2 SMNVEV (reference sequence). CDR3 in amino acids: CASSLSGANVLTF. CDR3 nucleotide sequence: TGTGCCAGCAGCCTTTCTGGGGCCAACGTCCTGACTTTC. The full variable domain, in which reference TRBV27 and TRBJ2-6 provide the parts outside the CDR3, is EAQVTQNPRYLITVTGKKLTVTCSQNMNHEYMSWYRQDPGLGLRQIYYSMNVEVTDKGDVPEGYKVSRKEKRNFPLILESPSPNQTSLYFCASSLSGANVLTFGAGSRLTVL.

The chain carries TRBV4-3 and TRBJ1-2, with 7 bases that match TRBD1. The CDR3 spans 15 residues. Germline-derived CDR1 and CDR2 are LGHNA and YSLEER. Unmatched junction bases numbered 8, after V lost 4 bases and J lost 3 bases. This CDR3 is CASSPDGTVDYGYTF. Here the CDR3 DNA reads TGCGCCAGCAGCCCTGATGGGACAGTAGACTATGGCTACACCTTC.

V is TRBV7-9 and J is TRBJ2-5; D might be TRBD1 (7 bases). Germline CDR1 and CDR2: SEHNR and FQNEAQ (reference sequence). Between the trimmed V and J ends, which lost 1 base and 4 bases, there was a span of 13 bases. This CDR3 region has 15 residues. The CDR3 DNA sequence: TGTGCCAGCAGCTTAGTGGGTCAGGGGGGAGAGACCCAGTACTTC. This translates into CASSLVGQGGETQYF.